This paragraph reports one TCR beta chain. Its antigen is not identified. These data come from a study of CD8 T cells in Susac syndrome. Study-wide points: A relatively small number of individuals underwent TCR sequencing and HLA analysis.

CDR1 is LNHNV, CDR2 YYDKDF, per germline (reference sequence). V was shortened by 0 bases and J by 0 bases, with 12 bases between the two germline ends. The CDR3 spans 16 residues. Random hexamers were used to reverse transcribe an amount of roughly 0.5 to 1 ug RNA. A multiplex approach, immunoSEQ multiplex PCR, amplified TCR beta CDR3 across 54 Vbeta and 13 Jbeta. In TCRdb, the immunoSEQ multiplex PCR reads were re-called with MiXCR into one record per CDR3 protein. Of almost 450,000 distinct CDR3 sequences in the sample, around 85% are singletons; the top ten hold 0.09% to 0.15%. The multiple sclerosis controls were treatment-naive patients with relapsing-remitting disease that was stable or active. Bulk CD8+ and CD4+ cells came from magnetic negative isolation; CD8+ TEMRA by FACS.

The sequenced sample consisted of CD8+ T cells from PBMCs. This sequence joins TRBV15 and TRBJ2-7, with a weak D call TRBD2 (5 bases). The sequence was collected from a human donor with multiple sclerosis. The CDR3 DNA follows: TGTGCCACCAGCAGAGATAAACGGGAAAGCTCCTACGAGCAGTACTTC. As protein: CATSRDKRESSYEQYF.